This T cell receptor (beta chain) was observed in a study of shared clonotypes between healthy human individuals (dated by TCRdb to 2020 to 2021). A note on the overall study: Two women and a few men aged 18 to 49 years were included in the cohort. For each donor, CD4 naive and CD4 memory were each run on three plates, CD8 naive on two plates, and CD8 memory on one plate. Different laboratories and diverse techniques were used to prepare libraries and sequence TCR repertoires, to increase sequencing depth and limit assay-specific biases. The study deeply sequenced blood TCR repertoires of about five healthy adults to estimate repertoire size and the extent of clonotype sharing between individuals. Per donor, leukapheresis produced somewhere between about 0.94 and 8.9 billion PBMCs. What the authors observed across the whole study: Rarefaction of sorted-subset datasets indicated incomplete sequencing despite the large sequencing depth. Compared with non-shared clonotypes, clonotypes shared by all four sorted-subset donors had higher generation probabilities. Pairwise subsampling indicated that sequencing depth was expected to affect the degree of clonotype sharing among donors. About 5% of naive CD4, 3.5% of naive CD8, about 2.1% of memory CD4, and around 0.42% of memory CD8 clonotypes were shared across several donors. Because the study included a small number of donors, the genetic and exposure-history diversity represented was limited. Sampling was restricted to blood, and TCR repertoires in tissue are likely to differ from TCR repertoires in blood. Estimated clonotype richness was generally larger for naive than for memory subsets.

The donors were healthy, HIV-negative adults who had no recently reported acute infections or vaccinations. Only Caucasian adults living in Nashville, Tennessee, USA were represented among the donors. CD4+ T cells were enriched by magnetic negative selection, after which naive cells were positively selected on CD45RA and the negative fraction was taken as the memory subset. Blood was obtained by leukapheresis, after which PBMCs were separated by Ficoll-Histopaque density gradient centrifugation and cryopreserved in liquid nitrogen vapor phase. Analytical flow cytometry was used to check the purity and quantity of every magnetically sorted T cell population. Each sorted fraction had its genomic DNA isolated and then quantified by UV absorbance on a Nanodrop 2000c. Using the deep immunoSEQ assay, multiplex PCR amplified TCR CDR3 regions from genomic DNA. Extracted genomic DNA from each cell subset was distributed evenly across all wells of several immunoSEQ 96-well plates, and each plate was treated as a replicate. For sorted subsets, 200 to 250 ng of genomic DNA, equivalent to around 30,000 T cell genomes, went into each replicate PCR. The purified libraries were quantified using a Qubit 3.0 fluorometer, sized with a Bioanalyzer 2100, and then quantified again using the KAPA Library Quantification kit. Every immunoSEQ 96-well plate was sequenced on a separate single-read 150-cycle Illumina NextSeq 550 flow cell. Per the original workflow: Because the immunoSEQ output held only junctional sequences and lacked quality scores, the filtering could not match the filtering applied to full-length reads. To assign V/J genes and CDR3, sequences were annotated against IMGT germline references using PyIR, a Python wrapper for IgBLAST v1.9. Any read was removed if the V/J assignment was weak (E-value above 1e-6), the CDR3 was missing, or the read contained stop codons, out-of-frame junctions, or ambiguous translated residues. V3J clonotypes were defined as sequences sharing the same inferred V gene, J gene, and CDR3 amino acid sequence. The percentage overlap between two repertoires was calculated by dividing the number of shared unique clonotypes by the size of the smaller repertoire. RTK rarefaction, the Chao1 estimator, and Recon v2.1 estimates of unobserved clonotypes were used to assess repertoire richness. Generation probabilities were computed with OLGA for all TCRbeta clonotypes obtained by the gDNA method from several donors. TCRdb took over this immuneACCESS table, retaining in-frame rearrangements with V and J assigned. Such tables are incomplete; in checked studies, under half of the missing clones stem from an unresolved V gene, and the remainder is unexplained. V, J and clone size derive from that table, while D and trimming were established from the DNA sequence. This sample comprises 1,100,000 or so clones, roughly 74% of them detected only once. Jointly, the top ten make up approximately 0.52% of the sample.

As to this clone: Its antigen target is currently unknown. The input lacks base qualities; no much larger clone sits a single base away.

CDR1 and CDR2 are read off the germline V gene (reference sequence) as MNHEY and SMNVEV. The CDR3 contains 17 residues, cysteine and phenylalanine counted. This entry keeps only the CDR3 DNA: 51 bases, framed from base 1. From V the trimming removes 5 bases and from J it removes 5 bases, while the gene matches leave 10 bases of the junction unaccounted for. The chain is assembled from TRBV27 and TRBJ2-1, and 12 junctional nucleotides match TRBD2. The receptor's source is a man between 18 and 35 years old in good health. Some clones in this sample may be carry-over from other donors' samples. Sequenced: memory CD4+ T cells from PBMCs. The cell subset or site label corresponds to: CD45RA-negative fraction. The CDR3 protein is CASSPRLAGVRHNEQFF. The DNA is TGTGCCAGCAGTCCTAGACTAGCGGGAGTCCGCCACAATGAGCAGTTCTTC.